What follows describes a single TCR beta chain. This specimen belongs to a study of blood T cell repertoires in COVID-19. Study in general: Spain, Italy and the United States supplied samples that represented acute and convalescent COVID-19. From T cells, B-cell-depleted T cells, or PBMCs came the material, which was cDNA or gDNA.

Losses at the gene ends were 4 bases for V and 6 bases for J; bases not matched to a gene: 9. Germline assignment: CDR1 SGHAT and CDR2 FQNNGV. The CDR3 is 15 residues long. Per the authors' pipeline: For nucleated cells, counts were estimated from reference gene primer amplification. Assay used: immunoSEQ multiplex PCR; TCRdb lists only in-frame clones, some missing. V and J calls and clone size are given by that table; D and trimming were obtained from the DNA. This table holds tens of thousands of clones, more than 60% found once. This clonotype originated in a man aged 70 or older with acute or convalescent COVID-19. The chain links TRBV11-2 to TRBJ1-5, with TRBD1 matching 7 bases. The sequenced material came from peripheral blood. The CDR3 loop is CASSSGRGRGQPQHF. Here the CDR3 DNA reads TGTGCCAGCAGCTCGGGAAGGGGGCGAGGTCAGCCCCAGCATTTT.